This is a list of T cell receptor beta chains from one sample in a study of blood T cell repertoires in COVID-19. TCRdb's table, derived via immunoSEQ multiplex PCR, lists solely in-frame clones and lacks some. Here the sample spans about 170,000 clones, approximately 89% being singletons. The sequenced sample consisted of peripheral blood. The receptor source for this set is a man aged 65-85 years with acute or convalescent COVID-19. CDR3s include the opening cysteine and the closing phenylalanine or tryptophan. D genes are given only for firm matches. Clone size appears in some rows only: once, few, many, or a class for an expanded clone.

V gene	clone size	J gene	D gene	CDR3 protein	CDR3 DNA
TRBV6-5	-	TRBJ2-7	TRBD2	CASSYSGGSAYEQYF	TGTGCCAGCAGTTACTCGGGCGGGAGTGCTTACGAGCAGTACTTC
TRBV12-3/TRBV12-4	-	TRBJ1-1	-	CASSNRVGTEAFF	TGTGCCAGCAGTAACAGGGTAGGCACTGAAGCTTTCTTT
TRBV7-2	-	TRBJ2-3	-	CASSLSQRDTQYF	TGTGCCAGCAGCTTATCGCAGCGGGATACGCAGTATTTT
TRBV27	-	TRBJ1-5	-	CASSLWGVGNQPQHF	TGTGCCAGCAGTTTATGGGGGGTAGGCAATCAGCCCCAGCATTTT
TRBV15	-	TRBJ2-7	TRBD1	CATSREVGGQGRQYF	TGTGCCACCAGCAGAGAAGTAGGAGGACAGGGAAGGCAGTACTTC
TRBV10-2	-	TRBJ2-5	-	CASSDRRREETQYF	TGCGCCAGCAGTGATCGGAGACGAGAAGAGACCCAGTACTTC
TRBV7-8	-	TRBJ1-2	TRBD1	CASSRQGSGGYTF	TGTGCCAGCAGCCGACAGGGGAGTGGTGGCTACACCTTC
TRBV6-2/TRBV6-3	-	TRBJ1-1	-	CASSYTTGQLNTEAFF	TGTGCCAGCAGTTACACAACAGGACAGTTGAACACTGAAGCTTTCTTT
TRBV6-5	-	TRBJ1-6	-	CAILGGSSNSPLHF	TGTGCCATCCTGGGGGGGAGTTCTAATTCACCCCTCCACTTT
TRBV12-3/TRBV12-4	-	TRBJ1-1	TRBD1	CASSPRQGTEAFF	TGTGCCAGCAGTCCCCGACAGGGCACTGAAGCTTTCTTT
TRBV10-3	-	TRBJ1-2	-	CALQASILYGYTF	TGTGCCTTACAGGCCAGTATCCTTTATGGCTACACCTTC
TRBV15	-	TRBJ2-7	TRBD2	CATSPWTSGSLHEQYF	TGTGCCACCAGCCCATGGACTAGCGGGAGTCTCCACGAGCAGTACTTC
TRBV7-2	-	TRBJ2-3	-	CASSSVESLTQYF	TGTGCCAGCAGCTCTGTGGAGAGCTTGACGCAGTATTTT
TRBV6-1	-	TRBJ2-7	TRBD1	CASRLTGAWIYEQYF	TGTGCCAGCAGGTTGACAGGGGCTTGGATCTACGAGCAGTACTTC
TRBV7-2	-	TRBJ2-6	-	CASSLGGPANVLTF	TGTGCCAGCAGCTTAGGGGGGCCAGCCAACGTCCTGACTTTC
TRBV7-9	-	TRBJ1-1	-	CASSLWESDTEAFF	TGTGCCAGCAGCTTATGGGAGTCCGACACTGAAGCTTTCTTT
TRBV14	once	TRBJ2-7	TRBD1	CASSHLRGPAYEQYF	TGTGCCAGCAGCCACCTCAGGGGGCCGGCCTACGAGCAGTACTTC
TRBV5-1	-	TRBJ2-7	TRBD2	CASSLGPLAGDSYEQYF	TGCGCCAGCAGCTTGGGCCCCCTAGCGGGAGATTCCTACGAGCAGTACTTC
TRBV7-9	-	TRBJ2-5	-	CASSPQGETQYF	TGTGCCAGCAGCCCACAGGGAGAGACCCAGTACTTC
TRBV3-1/TRBV3-2	-	TRBJ2-7	TRBD1	CASSLYRGEQYF	TGTGCCAGCAGCCTTTACAGGGGCGAGCAGTACTTC
TRBV9	few	TRBJ2-3	TRBD2	CASSVASGVTDTQYF	TGTGCCAGCAGCGTAGCCAGCGGGGTCACAGATACGCAGTATTTT
TRBV11-3	-	TRBJ2-3	-	CASSTGQSTSTDTQYF	TGTGCCAGCAGTACCGGACAGTCTACTAGCACAGATACGCAGTATTTT
TRBV3-1/TRBV3-2	-	TRBJ2-5	TRBD2	CASSLYGGTSGETQYF	TGTGCCAGCAGCCTTTACGGGGGGACTAGCGGGGAGACCCAGTACTTC
TRBV7-2	-	TRBJ2-3	-	CASRIGGVGTDTQYF	TGTGCCAGCAGGATAGGGGGGGTGGGCACAGATACGCAGTATTTT
TRBV9	-	TRBJ2-1	TRBD2	CASSERISGGAAYNEQFF	TGTGCCAGCAGCGAACGAATTAGCGGGGGGGCGGCCTACAATGAGCAGTTCTTC
TRBV7-9	-	TRBJ2-1	-	CASSPRLGNEQFF	TGTGCCAGCAGCCCACGACTCGGCAATGAGCAGTTCTTC
TRBV4-1	-	TRBJ1-2	-	CASSQETLANYGYTF	TGCGCCAGCAGCCAAGAGACCCTAGCTAACTATGGCTACACCTTC
TRBV25-1	-	TRBJ2-7	-	CASSDSETGWEQYF	TGTGCCAGCAGTGACTCCGAGACCGGGTGGGAGCAGTACTTC
TRBV29-1	-	TRBJ1-2	TRBD1	CSTGDREGYGYTF	TGCAGCACAGGGGACAGGGAGGGCTATGGCTACACCTTC
TRBV28	-	TRBJ2-2	TRBD2	CASSSRGGRGTGELFF	TGTGCCAGCAGCTCACGGGGCGGGAGAGGAACCGGGGAGCTGTTTTTT
TRBV7-9	-	TRBJ2-5	-	CASSLDLTARLGEETQYF	TGTGCCAGCAGCTTAGATCTGACAGCCAGGCTAGGGGAAGAGACCCAGTACTTC
TRBV5-1	once	TRBJ1-1	-	CASSPREGNTEAFF	TGCGCCAGCAGCCCCAGGGAAGGGAACACTGAAGCTTTCTTT
TRBV9	-	TRBJ1-5	-	CASSVGSGAYNQPQHF	TGTGCCAGCAGCGTAGGATCAGGGGCCTACAATCAGCCCCAGCATTTT
TRBV24-1	-	TRBJ1-1	TRBD1	CATSSPGGSGTEAFF	TGTGCCACCAGTTCTCCAGGGGGATCTGGCACTGAAGCTTTCTTT
TRBV27	-	TRBJ1-6	TRBD1	CASTRDRGRSPLHF	TGTGCCAGCACCAGGGACAGAGGACGCTCACCCCTCCACTTT
TRBV6-5	-	TRBJ2-1	-	CASSSRGPSYNEQFF	TGTGCCAGCAGTTCGCGGGGGCCTTCCTACAATGAGCAGTTCTTC
TRBV28	-	TRBJ1-1	-	CASSPRGQNTEAFF	TGTGCCAGCAGTCCAAGAGGTCAGAACACTGAAGCTTTCTTT
TRBV10-1	few	TRBJ1-5	-	CASSENREQPQHF	TGCGCCAGCAGTGAGAACAGGGAACAGCCCCAGCATTTT
TRBV2	-	TRBJ1-3	-	CAHSPVSSGNTIYF	TGTGCTCACAGCCCGGTTAGCTCTGGAAACACCATATATTTT
TRBV6-2/TRBV6-3	-	TRBJ1-5	-	CASSYFVPGQPQHF	TGTGCCAGCAGTTACTTTGTACCGGGGCAGCCCCAGCATTTT
TRBV18	-	TRBJ1-6	-	CASSPGTNSPLHF	TGTGCCAGCTCACCTGGGACAAATTCACCCCTCCACTTT
TRBV4-1	-	TRBJ1-2	TRBD1	CASSRLTGGFYGYTF	TGCGCCAGCAGCCGATTAACAGGGGGCTTCTATGGCTACACCTTC